This TCR beta chain was observed in a study of cytomegalovirus exposure and HLA in healthy donors. It was with 60 Vbeta and 13 Jbeta primers that the PCR ran. Study processing details: Unique TCR beta chains numbered 60 million to 100 million in a later analysis, with roughly 10 million shared. Sequenced by immunoSEQ multiplex PCR; TCRdb stores in-frame clones only, minus some. V and J calls and clone size are copied from that table; D and trimming were computed from the DNA. This sample has approximately 140,000 clones, with about 70% found just once. The CDR3 has 15 residues. In germline, CDR1 is GTSNPN, CDR2 SVGIG (reference sequence).

The chain combines TRBV30 with TRBJ2-5; possibly TRBD2 for D (6 bases). The J call may be mistaken, given a closer DNA end match to TRBJ2-7. The sequenced material came from PBMCs. This sequence originates from a man in his late teens or twenties in good health and CMV-seronegative. The CDR3 bases are TGTGCCTGGAGTGTATGGGGGACTGGATCCTACGAGCAGTACTTC. Translating gives CAWSVWGTGSYEQYF.